Listed here is a single T cell receptor (beta chain). This clonotype was seen at least ten times. The antigen it recognizes is unknown. No much larger clone exists at a distance of one base, and base qualities are not known. The record originates from a study of blood T cells in healthy people across ages (dated by TCRdb to the mid-2010s). General notes on the study: In model experiments, template switching captured roughly one uniquely barcoded TCR beta cDNA molecule for every two T cells. The study measured age-related changes in TCR beta repertoire diversity using deep sequencing normalized with unique cDNA molecular identifiers. To avoid experimental bias, donors of different ages were spread randomly across the sequencing lanes. The study analyzed two additional independent replicas of 1 million unique cDNA reads from the same blood draw for two donors, one aged 18 to 29 and one aged 80 or older. Donors were grouped into four age groups: young (average approximately 16 years), middle-aged (39), aged (approximately 58) and long-lived (over 80). The full study reports these points: Estimates of total diversity from one million sequenced T cells were regarded as lower bounds and underestimates. Donor CMV infection status was unknown, potentially confounding age-related changes in expanded clonotypes. As age increased, observed TCR beta diversity per million T cells dropped in a roughly linear way, and a significant reduction was already evident by age roughly 36. Bulk unsorted PBMC profiling prevented conclusive comparison of naive and antigen-experienced compartments. Observed TCR beta diversity correlated strongly with the percentage of naive T cells measured by flow cytometry. The long-lived group showed more naive CD4+ T cells, fewer expanded clones and increased TCR diversity than the aged group, suggesting age selection.

Donors were roughly 40 systemically healthy Caucasian individuals from Russia aged 6 to 90 years. Around 9.7 milliliters of peripheral blood were collected from each donor into EDTA-treated Vacutainer tubes. Ficoll-Paque density-gradient centrifugation was used to isolate PBMCs, with at least 6.5 million per sample. Trizol reagent was used to extract total RNA from the PBMCs, yielding at least 6 micrograms per sample. For every donor, flow cytometry on a PBMC aliquot measured the percentage of naive CD45RAhigh/CD27high T cells. Receptor amplification or capture employed 5' RACE. Instrument on record: Illumina HiSeq 2500. A second roughly 6 to 12 cycle PCR used a sample-barcoded 5' primer and a J-beta primer mix. A template-switch 5' adaptor carrying 12 random nucleotides introduced a unique molecular identifier onto each TCR beta cDNA molecule. Each sample yielded at least 2.5 million CDR3-containing paired-end reads. First-strand cDNA synthesis was performed from all RNA using the Mint cDNA synthesis kit, with priming by a TRBC-specific oligonucleotide. Following uracil-DNA glycosylase treatment, all cDNA underwent a first 18-cycle PCR with the universal primers M1SS and BC2_uni_R. Regarding the original processing steps: Normalization of each sample was performed by random selection of 1 million high-quality reads, each carrying a distinct molecular identifier. Instead of being binned into consensus sequences, reads with shared molecular identifiers were discarded. MiTCR, with a Q25 quality threshold and the strictest error-elimination algorithm, was used for CDR3 identification, clonotype clustering and error correction. A nonparametric unseen species model using Euler transformation provided a lower-bound estimate of total TCR beta diversity. The public sequencing data were trimmed at Q25 with fastp and processed into clonotypes with MiXCR by TCRdb, which kept only in-frame beta chains. Each entry is one CDR3 protein sequence, shown with its most common DNA and genes. TCRdb assigned the V and J calls; the authors' analysis was not used. This sample gives about 1.7 million distinct CDR3 sequences in total; roughly 30% of them show up just once. The ten most abundant clones make up less than 9.5% of the sample.

The CDR3 goes from the cysteine to the phenylalanine over 12 residues. Just the 36-base CDR3 DNA is kept, in frame starting at base 1. Deletion took 1 base off V and 2 bases off J, with a span of 2 bases between the germline ends. Reading the germline V gene (reference sequence) gives CDR1 LNHNV and CDR2 YYDKDF. The sequenced sample was blood. The chain employs TRBV15 and TRBJ1-2; the D gene assignment is ambiguous. The TCR sequence derives from a woman in her thirties in good health. The CDR3 in this case is CATSRGNYGYTF. The DNA reads TGTGCCACCAGCAGAGGGAACTATGGCTACACCTTC.